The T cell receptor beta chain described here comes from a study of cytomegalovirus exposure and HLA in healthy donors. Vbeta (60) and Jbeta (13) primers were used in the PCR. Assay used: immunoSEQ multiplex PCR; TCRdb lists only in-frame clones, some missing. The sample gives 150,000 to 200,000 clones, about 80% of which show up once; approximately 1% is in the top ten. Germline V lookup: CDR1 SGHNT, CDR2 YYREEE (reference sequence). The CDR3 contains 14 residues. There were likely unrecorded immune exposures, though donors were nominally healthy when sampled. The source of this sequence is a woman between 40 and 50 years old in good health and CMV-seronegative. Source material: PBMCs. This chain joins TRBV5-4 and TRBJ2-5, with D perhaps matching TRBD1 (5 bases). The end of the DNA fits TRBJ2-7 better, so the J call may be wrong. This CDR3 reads CASSPDTYSYEQYF. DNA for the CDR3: TGTGCCAGCAGCCCGGACACCTACTCCTACGAGCAGTACTTC.